These 25 T cell receptor beta chains share one sample of origin, sequenced in a study of cytomegalovirus exposure and HLA in healthy donors. Use of 60 Vbeta and 13 Jbeta primers characterized the PCR. Sequenced by immunoSEQ multiplex PCR; TCRdb stores in-frame clones only, minus some. The sample has 110,000 to 150,000 clones; around 80% are singletons. Material: PBMCs. The receptors derive from a man aged 40-55 years in good health and CMV-seropositive.

J is TRBJ2-3 and V is TRBV4-1; 9 bases line up with TRBD2. CDR1 and CDR2 from the germline V gene are MGHRA and YSYEKL. Losses at the gene ends were 1 base for V and 3 bases for J; bases not matched to a gene: 2. The CDR3 loop spans 15 amino acids. The DNA of the CDR3 is TGCGCCAGCAGCCAAGTTAGCGGGAGTACAGATACGCAGTATTTT. Translation: CASSQVSGSTDTQYF.

The chain uses TRBV30 and TRBJ1-4; possibly TRBD1 for D (5 bases). The CDR3 sequence is 13 residues long. The ends were cut back, 3 bases at V and 7 bases at J, with 12 bases in the middle. Germline V gene sequence: CDR1 GTSNPN, CDR2 SVGIG (reference sequence). This chain's CDR3 is CAWRGMGREKLFF. CDR3 nucleotides: TGTGCCTGGAGAGGCATGGGGCGTGAAAAACTGTTTTTT.

This clone was seen a few times. This rearrangement joins TRBV30 to TRBJ2-2, with 8 bases identical to TRBD2. The length of the CDR3 is 17 residues. V lost 0 bases and J lost 4; bases outside the gene matches: 10. Germline V gene data show CDR1 as GTSNPN and CDR2 as SVGIG (reference sequence). In nucleotides, the CDR3 is TGTGCCTGGAGTGTACGATTTACGGGAGGGTCCACCGGGGAGCTGTTTTTT. Translating gives CAWSVRFTGGSTGELFF.

A note on this clone: One end of the junction varies from germline; a read error may be responsible. The chain uses TRBV7-7 and TRBJ2-5, with a possible D match to TRBD1 (5 bases). This CDR3 has 13 residues. Germline V gene data show CDR1 as SSHAT and CDR2 as FNYEAQ (reference sequence). CDR3 bases: TGTGCTAGCAGCTCCCAGGGCAAGGAGACCCAGTACTTC. It is translated as CASSSQGKETQYF.

The chain carries TRBV7-2 and TRBJ2-5; 7 bases align to TRBD2. The J call is doubtful: the DNA matches TRBJ2-7 better. The germline gives CDR1 SGHTA, CDR2 FQGNSA. There are 14 residues in the CDR3. As DNA, the CDR3 is TGTGCCAGCAGCGCGGGGGACGCCCCCTACGAGCAGTACTTC. Translation gives CASSAGDAPYEQYF.

V usage is TRBV28 and J usage is TRBJ1-2, with TRBD1 matching over 10 bases. V lost 6 bases, J lost 5 bases, and 6 bases stayed unmatched. The germline V gene encodes CDR1 MDHEN and CDR2 SYDVKM. The CDR3 loop spans 14 amino acids. The CDR3: CASSLGQGGYGYTF. The CDR3 coding sequence is TGTGCCAGCAGCTTAGGACAGGGGGGTTATGGCTACACCTTC.

J is TRBJ2-4 and V is TRBV4-2; D might be TRBD1 (5 bases). With 1 base removed from V and 4 bases from J, the gap between germline ends came to 14 bases. Per the germline V gene, CDR1 is LGHNA and CDR2 is YNFKEQ. CDR3 length equals 16 residues. The CDR3 reads CASSQVQRGGKNIQYF. The DNA for the CDR3 is TGTGCCAGCAGCCAAGTGCAAAGGGGCGGAAAAAACATTCAGTACTTC.

The chain joins TRBV13 to TRBJ2-1; 8 bases align to TRBD1. The V and J ends lost 5 bases and 2 bases, in that order; junction bases with no gene match: 5. CDR3 length equals 15 residues. Germline lookup yields CDR1 PRHDT and CDR2 FYEKMQ (reference sequence). The DNA for the CDR3 is TGTGCCAGCAGCCCCAGGGGGCACACCTACAATGAGCAGTTCTTC. Its protein is CASSPRGHTYNEQFF.

The chain combines TRBV13 with TRBJ2-5; TRBD2 might be the D (5 bases). CDR3 length: 12 residues. V was trimmed by 4 bases and J by 5 bases, leaving 8 bases between them. CDR1 is PRHDT and CDR2 is FYEKMQ in the germline V gene (reference sequence). The CDR3, as DNA: TGTGCCAGCAGCTCCCGAGGGGAGACCCAGTACTTC. Amino acid sequence: CASSSRGETQYF.

The chain recombines TRBV11-3 with TRBJ2-3, with D uncertain. V lost 5 bases and J 1 base, leaving 7 bases between the germline ends. This CDR3 has 13 amino acids. Germline V gene data show CDR1 as SGHNT and CDR2 as YENEEA. Here the CDR3 DNA reads TGTGCCAGCAGCCCCCGGGGCACAGATACGCAGTATTTT. Translation gives CASSPRGTDTQYF.

V usage is TRBV5-4 and J usage is TRBJ2-7; 7 bases map to TRBD2. CDR1 is SGHNT and CDR2 is YYREEE in the germline V gene (reference sequence). Trimming cost V 0 bases and J 3 bases; bases outside gene matches: 12. This CDR3 is built from 17 residues. Written as DNA, the CDR3 is TGTGCCAGCAGCTTGGGGGCTTTGAACGGGAGGCGCTACGAGCAGTACTTC. Amino acid sequence: CASSLGALNGRRYEQYF.

The V call is TRBV27, the J call TRBJ1-5; D is undetermined. The germline V and J ends were trimmed by 4 bases and 7 bases, with 11 bases remaining between them. This CDR3 contains 13 residues. Per germline, CDR1 MNHEY and CDR2 SMNVEV (reference sequence). CDR3 bases: TGTGCCAGCAGTTCAAGAGTACGACAGCCCCAGCATTTT. Protein product: CASSSRVRQPQHF.

The V gene is TRBV6-5, the J gene TRBJ2-1; D is possibly TRBD1 (6 bases). The ends were cut back, 6 bases at V and 0 bases at J, with 12 bases in the middle. CDR3 length equals 15 residues. Germline-derived CDR1 and CDR2 are MNHEY and SVGAGI. CDR3 sequence: CASSLRGSSYNEQFF. For the CDR3, the DNA is TGTGCCAGCAGCCTCAGGGGTAGCTCCTACAATGAGCAGTTCTTC.

The chain recombines TRBV9 with TRBJ1-3; TRBD1 might be the D (5 bases). Trimming cost V 4 bases and J 0 bases, with 11 bases left between them. Germline V gene sequence: CDR1 SGDLS, CDR2 YYNGEE. The CDR3 is made up of 15 amino acids. As DNA, the CDR3 is TGTGCCAGCAGCCTCCCCGGGGGCTCTGGAAACACCATATATTTT. It is translated as CASSLPGGSGNTIYF.

V gene TRBV9 combines with J gene TRBJ2-5; TRBD1 agrees at 7 bases. The J call may be faulty, since TRBJ2-7 better matches the DNA end. The germline CDR1 and CDR2 sequences are SGDLS and YYNGEE. This CDR3 is 15 amino acids long. The CDR3: CASSSNPQGAYEQYF. DNA of the CDR3: TGTGCCAGCAGCTCCAACCCCCAGGGGGCCTACGAGCAGTACTTC.

This sequence joins TRBV2 and TRBJ2-1, with 8 bases identical to TRBD2. The CDR3 covers 14 residues. Germline V gives CDR1 SNHLY, CDR2 FYNNEI. Germline trimming cut 7 bases from V and 8 bases from J; bases unmatched to any gene: 10. The chain's CDR3 is CASNGGGRWDEQFF. DNA of the CDR3: TGTGCCAGCAACGGCGGGGGGCGATGGGATGAGCAGTTCTTC.

The count of this clone is one. V usage is TRBV10-2 and J usage is TRBJ1-5, with D perhaps matching TRBD1 (6 bases). CDR1 is WSHSY, CDR2 SAAADI, per germline. V lost 5 bases and J lost 0, with 14 bases in between. CDR3 length: 16 residues. CDR3 nucleotides: TGCGCCAGCAGTTCTTCCGGGACAAATAGCAATCAGCCCCAGCATTTT. This gives the protein CASSSSGTNSNQPQHF.

V usage is TRBV9 and J usage is TRBJ1-2, with D maybe TRBD1 (5 bases). Germline-derived CDR1 and CDR2 are SGDLS and YYNGEE. V gave up 6 bases and J gave up 4 bases, with 13 bases separating them. CDR3 size: 13 residues. The CDR3 DNA follows: TGTGCCAGCAACTCATTCGGGGGCTATGGCTACACCTTC. It encodes CASNSFGGYGYTF. Filled out from reference TRBV9 and TRBJ1-2, the complete variable domain reads DSGVTQTPKHLITATGQRVTLRCSPRSGDLSVYWYQQSLDQGLQFLIQYYNGEERAKGNILERFSAQQFPDLHSELNLSSLELGDSALYFCASNSFGGYGYTFGSGTRLTVV.

The chain carries TRBV7-2 and TRBJ2-7, with 7 bases aligning to TRBD2. Germline V CDR1 and CDR2: SGHTA, FQGNSA. Germline trimming cut 1 base from V and 4 bases from J; bases unmatched to any gene: 4. The CDR3 extends over 14 amino acids. In DNA, the CDR3 is TGTGCCAGCAGCTTAGGGGTTAGCGGGTACGAGCAGTACTTC. Protein product: CASSLGVSGYEQYF.

The V gene is TRBV7-2, the J gene TRBJ1-5, with TRBD1 matching 7 bases. V was clipped by 1 base and J by 5 bases; unmatched bases: 5. This CDR3 contains 15 residues. Germline V gives CDR1 SGHTA, CDR2 FQGNSA. The CDR3 region has the DNA TGTGCCAGCAGCTTAGAGGACAGGAAATATCAGCCCCAGCATTTT. Encoded protein: CASSLEDRKYQPQHF.

The gene calls are TRBV11-3 and TRBJ1-1; D gene ambiguous. The CDR3 has 13 residues. Looked up from germline, CDR1 is SGHNT and CDR2 is YENEEA. With 4 bases removed from V and 3 bases from J, the gap between germline ends came to 9 bases. CDR3 protein: CASSSPRDTEAFF. The CDR3 DNA is TGTGCCAGCAGCTCGCCCCGGGACACTGAAGCTTTCTTT.

The CDR3 reads CASNPGTAYGYTF. CDR3 bases: TGTGCCAGCAACCCTGGGACAGCCTATGGCTACACCTTC. The gene calls are TRBV6-6 and TRBJ1-2; 7 bases fit TRBD1. The J segment lost 4 bases and the V segment lost 7 bases, leaving 6 bases of the junction unmatched. CDR3 length: 13 residues. In germline, CDR1 is MNHNY, CDR2 SVGAGI (reference sequence).

J is TRBJ2-7 and V is TRBV6-5, with 7 bases matching TRBD2. Looked up from germline, CDR1 is MNHEY and CDR2 is SVGAGI. With V trimmed by 5 bases and J by 3 bases, 7 bases remained unmatched. The CDR3 is made up of 14 amino acids. The CDR3 coding sequence is TGTGCCAGCAGTCCGGGGGGAGCAGTCTACGAGCAGTACTTC. Its protein product is CASSPGGAVYEQYF.

The chain has TRBV6-6 and TRBJ2-3; no definite D call. Trimming shortened V by 6 bases and J by 2 bases, and 6 bases separated the two germline ends. This CDR3 comprises 12 residues. CDR1 MNHNY and CDR2 SVGAGI come from the germline V gene (reference sequence). Here the CDR3 DNA reads TGTGCCAGCAGAAGCCTCACAGATACGCAGTATTTT. As protein: CASRSLTDTQYF.

In its sample, this clone was seen once. The CDR3 loop reads CASSKSEQYTEAFF. Written as DNA, the CDR3 is TGCGCCAGCAGCAAATCTGAACAGTACACTGAAGCTTTCTTT. This chain links TRBV5-1 with TRBJ1-1, with D unclear. The CDR3 contains 14 residues. Trimming took off 4 bases at V and 3 bases at J, with 13 bases between the two ends. From germline, CDR1 is SGHRS and CDR2 YFSETQ. Filled out from reference TRBV5-1 and TRBJ1-1, the complete variable domain reads KAGVTQTPRYLIKTRGQQVTLSCSPISGHRSVSWYQQTPGQGLQFLFEYFSETQRNKGNFPGRFSGRQFSNSRSEMNVSTLELGDSALYLCASSKSEQYTEAFFGQGTRLTVV.